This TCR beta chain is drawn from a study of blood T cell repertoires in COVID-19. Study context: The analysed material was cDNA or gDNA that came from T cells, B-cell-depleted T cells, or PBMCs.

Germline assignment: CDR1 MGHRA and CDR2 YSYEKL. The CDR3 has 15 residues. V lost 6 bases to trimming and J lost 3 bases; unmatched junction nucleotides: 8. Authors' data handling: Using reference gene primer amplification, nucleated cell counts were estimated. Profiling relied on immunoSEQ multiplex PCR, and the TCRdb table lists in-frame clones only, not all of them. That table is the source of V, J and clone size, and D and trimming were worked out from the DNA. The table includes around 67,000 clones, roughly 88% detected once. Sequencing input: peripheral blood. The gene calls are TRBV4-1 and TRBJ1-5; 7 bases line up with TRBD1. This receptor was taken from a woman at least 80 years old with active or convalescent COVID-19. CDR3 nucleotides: TGCGCCAGCAGATTACGACAGGGTAACAATCAGCCCCAGCATTTT. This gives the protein CASRLRQGNNQPQHF.